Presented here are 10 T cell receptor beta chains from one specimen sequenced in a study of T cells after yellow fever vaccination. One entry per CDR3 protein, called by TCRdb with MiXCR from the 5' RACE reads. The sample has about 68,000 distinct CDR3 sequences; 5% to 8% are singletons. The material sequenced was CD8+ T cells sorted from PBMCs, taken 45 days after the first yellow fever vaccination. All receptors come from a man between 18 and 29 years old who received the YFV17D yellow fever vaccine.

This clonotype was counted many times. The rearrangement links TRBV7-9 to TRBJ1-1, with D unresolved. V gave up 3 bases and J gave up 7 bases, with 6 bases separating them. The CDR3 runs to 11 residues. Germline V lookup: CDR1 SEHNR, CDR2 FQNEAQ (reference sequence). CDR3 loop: CASSFPDEAFF. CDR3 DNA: TGTGCCAGCAGCTTTCCGGATGAAGCTTTCTTT. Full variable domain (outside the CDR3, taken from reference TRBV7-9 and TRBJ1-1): DTGVSQNPRHKITKRGQNVTFRCDPISEHNRLYWYRQTLGQGPEFLTYFQNEAQLEKSRLLSDRFSAERPKGSFSTLEIQRTEQGDSAMYLCASSFPDEAFFGQGTRLTVV.

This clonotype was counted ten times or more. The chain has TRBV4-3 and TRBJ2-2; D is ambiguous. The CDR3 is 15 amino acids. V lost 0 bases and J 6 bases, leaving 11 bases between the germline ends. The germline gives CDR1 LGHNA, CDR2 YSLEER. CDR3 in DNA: TGCGCCAGCAGCCAAGATCTGGAGTTTTCCGGGGAGCTGTTTTTT. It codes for CASSQDLEFSGELFF.

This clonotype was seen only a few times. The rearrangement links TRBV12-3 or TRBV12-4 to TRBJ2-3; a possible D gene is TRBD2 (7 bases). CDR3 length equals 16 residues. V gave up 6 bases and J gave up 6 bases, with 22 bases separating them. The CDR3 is CASSSLSGGDTDTQYF. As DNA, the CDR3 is TGTGCCAGCAGCTCCTTGAGTGGGGGGGACACGGATACGCAGTATTTT.

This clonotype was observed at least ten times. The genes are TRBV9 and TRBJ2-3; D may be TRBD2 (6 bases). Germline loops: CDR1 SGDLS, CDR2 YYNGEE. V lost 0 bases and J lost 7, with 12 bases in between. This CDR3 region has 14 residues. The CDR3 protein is CASSVGWGGNTQYF. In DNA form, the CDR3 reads TGTGCCAGCAGCGTAGGGTGGGGAGGAAATACGCAGTATTTT.

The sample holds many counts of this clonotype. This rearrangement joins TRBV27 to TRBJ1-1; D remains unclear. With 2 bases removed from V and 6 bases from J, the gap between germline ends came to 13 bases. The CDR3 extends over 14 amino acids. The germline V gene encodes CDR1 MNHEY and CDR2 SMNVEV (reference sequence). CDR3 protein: CASSLAPGRSEAFF. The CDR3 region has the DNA TGTGCCAGCAGTTTAGCTCCCGGACGTTCTGAAGCTTTCTTT.

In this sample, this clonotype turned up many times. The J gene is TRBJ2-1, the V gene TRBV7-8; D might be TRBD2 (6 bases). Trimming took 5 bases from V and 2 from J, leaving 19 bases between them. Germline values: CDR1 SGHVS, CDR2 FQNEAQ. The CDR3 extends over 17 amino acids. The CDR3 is CASSPEMGSGAYNEQFF. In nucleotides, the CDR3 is TGTGCCAGCAGCCCTGAGATGGGTTCGGGGGCCTACAATGAGCAGTTCTTC.

The CDR3 loop reads CASCPGAGSSTDTQYF. For the CDR3, the DNA is TGTGCCTCCTGCCCAGGCGCGGGGTCTAGCACAGATACGCAGTATTTT. The rearrangement links TRBV3-1 to TRBJ2-3; D might be TRBD2 (6 bases). The CDR3 has 16 amino acids. Germline CDR1 and CDR2: LGHDT and YNNKEL (reference sequence). Trimming took 11 bases from V and 0 from J, leaving 21 bases between them.

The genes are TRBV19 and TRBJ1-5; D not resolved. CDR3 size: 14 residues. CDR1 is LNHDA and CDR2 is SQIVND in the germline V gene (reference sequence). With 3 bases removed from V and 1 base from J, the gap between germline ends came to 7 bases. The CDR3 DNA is TGTGCCAGTAGTATGTCGGGGAGCAATCAGCCCCAGCATTTT. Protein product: CASSMSGSNQPQHF.

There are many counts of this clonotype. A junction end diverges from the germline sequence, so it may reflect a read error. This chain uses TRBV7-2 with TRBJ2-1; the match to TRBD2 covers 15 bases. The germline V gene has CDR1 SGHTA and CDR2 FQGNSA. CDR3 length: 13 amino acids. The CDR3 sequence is CASSSPGLAGGLF. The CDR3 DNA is TGTGCCAGCAGCTCACCGGGACTAGCGGGGGGCCTTTTC.

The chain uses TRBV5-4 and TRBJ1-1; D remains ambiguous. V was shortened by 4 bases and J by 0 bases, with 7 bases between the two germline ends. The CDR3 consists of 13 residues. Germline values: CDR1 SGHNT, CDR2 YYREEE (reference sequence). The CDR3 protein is CASSPELNTEAFF. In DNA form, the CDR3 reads TGTGCCAGCAGCCCCGAGTTGAACACTGAAGCTTTCTTT.